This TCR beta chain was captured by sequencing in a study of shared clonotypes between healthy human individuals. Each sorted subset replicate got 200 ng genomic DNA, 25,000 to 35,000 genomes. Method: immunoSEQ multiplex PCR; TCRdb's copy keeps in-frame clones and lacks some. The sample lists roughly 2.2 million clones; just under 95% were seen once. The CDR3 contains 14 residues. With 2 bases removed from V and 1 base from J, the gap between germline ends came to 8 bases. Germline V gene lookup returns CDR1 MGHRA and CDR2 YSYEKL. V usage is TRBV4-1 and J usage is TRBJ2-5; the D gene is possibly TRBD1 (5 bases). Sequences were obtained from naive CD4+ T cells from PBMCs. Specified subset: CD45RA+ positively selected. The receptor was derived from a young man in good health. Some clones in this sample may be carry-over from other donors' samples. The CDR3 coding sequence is TGCGCCAGCAGCCAATCAGGGCTCCAAGAGACCCAGTACTTC. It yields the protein CASSQSGLQETQYF.